The clone carrying this TCR beta chain has a single count. The antigen is undetermined. The data stem from a study of T cells in Graves' hyperthyroidism and ophthalmopathy. RNA transcripts yielded amplified TCR beta CDR3 regions. The HTBI primer set served for first-round RT-PCR of the TCR CDR3. TCRdb analysed the multiplex PCR reads with MiXCR anew, one entry per CDR3 protein. The repertoire holds 750,000 to 950,000 distinct CDR3 sequences, 38% seen once, with 7% to 10% in the top ten. Stable disease denoted Graves' hyperthyroidism without ophthalmopathy progression within 18 months. Patients aged 18 to 65 had newly diagnosed hyperthyroidism lasting under 2 months. Together with thyroid ultrasound, orbital computed tomography, serum thyroxine and TRAb, clinical symptoms were used for diagnoses. Regarding the study as a whole: Most thyroid-expanded clonotypes above 0.001 were also found in blood.

This receptor was obtained from a young man with Graves' hyperthyroidism. The sequencing sample was made of blood.

This chain's CDR3 is CASSLEAGRRNEQYF. The CDR3, as DNA: TGTGCCAGCAGCTTAGAGGCAGGGAGGAGGAACGAGCAGTACTTC. This rearrangement joins TRBV7-2 to TRBJ2-7; a weak D match, TRBD2 (6 bases). The CDR3 loop spans 15 amino acids. Trimming removed 1 base at V and 5 bases at J, with 15 bases between. Germline CDR1 and CDR2: SGHTA and FQGNSA.